The 15 T cell receptor beta chains below were found in one sample sequenced in a study of memory CD4+ T cells and cytomegalovirus serostatus. The sort gate was single viable CD3+CD4+CD8-CD45RO+ cells for memory CD4+ T cells. Only in-frame clones appear in the TCRdb table, and some are missing; sequencing was by immunoSEQ multiplex PCR. The table shows roughly 56,000 clones, with over 80% occurring only once. Source material: memory CD4+ T cells from blood. The receptors were gathered from an adult in good health and CMV-seronegative.

This clone has only a few counts. This sequence joins TRBV7-2 and TRBJ1-1; tentatively, D is TRBD1 (5 bases). The germline V and J ends were trimmed by 5 bases and 1 base, with 8 bases remaining between them. Germline V gives CDR1 SGHTA, CDR2 FQGNSA. This CDR3 has 13 residues. The DNA for the CDR3 is TGTGCCAGCAGCCGAGACAGGAACACTGAAGCTTTCTTT. As protein: CASSRDRNTEAFF.

This clone showed up just once. The J gene is TRBJ1-1, the V gene TRBV5-6; D uncertain. The CDR3 has 11 amino acids. V was clipped by 2 bases and J by 10 bases, with 9 bases between them. The germline V gene has CDR1 SGHDT and CDR2 YYEEEE. The CDR3 loop is CASSFGGVAFF. The CDR3 region has the DNA TGTGCCAGCAGCTTCGGCGGAGTAGCTTTCTTT. Complete variable domain (other parts from reference TRBV5-6 and TRBJ1-1): DAGVTQSPTHLIKTRGQQVTLRCSPKSGHDTVSWYQQALGQGPQFIFQYYEEEERQRGNFPDRFSGHQFPNYSSELNVNALLLGDSALYLCASSFGGVAFFGQGTRLTVV.

The J gene is TRBJ2-5, the V gene TRBV4-3; possibly TRBD1 or TRBD2 for D (5 bases each). CDR1 is LGHNA and CDR2 is YSLEER in the germline V gene. Trimming took off 0 bases at V and 7 bases at J, with 12 bases between the two ends. This CDR3 is 14 amino acids long. CDR3 sequence: CASSQDTGGGTQYF. The CDR3 DNA is TGCGCCAGCAGCCAAGATACAGGCGGAGGGACCCAGTACTTC.

This sequence joins TRBV6-1 and TRBJ1-1; the D gene is possibly TRBD1 (6 bases). Trimming took 6 bases from V and 4 from J, leaving 15 bases between them. The CDR3 spans 14 residues. Germline V lookup: CDR1 MNHNS, CDR2 SASEGT. Here the CDR3 DNA reads TGTGCCAGCAGCCACAAGGGGGGGGGCACTGAAGCTTTCTTT. Translation: CASSHKGGGTEAFF.

The chain's CDR3 is CASSTWTGTNNEQFF. The CDR3 bases are TGTGCCAGCAGCACCTGGACAGGGACTAACAATGAGCAGTTCTTC. The chain carries TRBV9 and TRBJ2-1; the D gene is possibly TRBD1 (8 bases). The V end was cut by 4 bases, the J end by 5 bases, with 16 bases between. This CDR3 is 15 amino acids long. The germline V gene encodes CDR1 SGDLS and CDR2 YYNGEE.

The rearrangement links TRBV6-5 to TRBJ2-1; 8 bases map to TRBD1. V dropped 6 bases and J dropped 6; count of bases not matched to a gene: 4. Germline CDR1 MNHEY, CDR2 SVGAGI. This CDR3 has 13 residues. Here the CDR3 reads CASSQDRGNEQFF. The CDR3 DNA sequence: TGTGCCAGCAGCCAAGACAGGGGCAATGAGCAGTTCTTC.

With regard to this clone: The germline gene is not matched at one end of the junction; a read error may be the cause. The chain carries TRBV6-5 and TRBJ1-3, with D hard to call. The CDR3 loop spans 14 amino acids. Looked up from germline, CDR1 is MNHEY and CDR2 is SVGAGI. The CDR3 region has the DNA TGTGCCGGCAGTAGACGGAGCTCTGGAAACACCATATATTTT. Protein product: CAGSRRSSGNTIYF.

The J gene is TRBJ1-5, the V gene TRBV28, with D possibly being TRBD1 (5 bases). Germline CDR1 reads MDHEN; CDR2 reads SYDVKM. The V end was cut by 6 bases, the J end by 9 bases, with 18 bases between. This CDR3 spans 14 amino acids. The CDR3 DNA sequence: TGTGCCAGCAGCACGGACACCCGAGGATGGCCCCAGCATTTT. The encoded protein is CASSTDTRGWPQHF.

The V gene is TRBV18, the J gene TRBJ2-1; 8 nucleotides line up with TRBD2. J gave up 4 bases and V 3 bases, and 5 bases lay outside the gene matches. This CDR3 has 15 amino acids. Per the germline V gene, CDR1 is KGHSH and CDR2 is LQKENI. CDR3 amino acids: CASSPFSGAYNEQFF. CDR3 coding DNA: TGTGCCAGCTCACCTTTTAGCGGGGCTTACAATGAGCAGTTCTTC.

The chain couples TRBV6-5 to TRBJ2-2; no clear D. The CDR3 has 12 residues. CDR1 and CDR2 from the germline V gene are MNHEY and SVGAGI. Deletions cut 5 bases from V and 1 base from J, with 2 bases between. CDR3 residues: CASSGNTGELFF. CDR3 in DNA: TGTGCCAGCAGTGGGAACACCGGGGAGCTGTTTTTT.

Only a few counts were recorded for this clone. The V call is TRBV10-2, the J call TRBJ2-3, with D maybe TRBD2 (6 bases). Germline lookup yields CDR1 WSHSY and CDR2 SAAADI. The V and J ends lost 7 bases and 2 bases respectively, with 16 bases between them. The length of the CDR3 is 15 residues. DNA of the CDR3: TGCGCCAGCAAGACTCCGGGAGAAAACACAGATACGCAGTATTTT. The encoded protein is CASKTPGENTDTQYF.

The gene calls are TRBV5-6 and TRBJ2-2; 14 bases are a match to TRBD2. After removal of 3 bases from V and 5 bases from J, the junction contained 6 bases not matched to a gene. The CDR3 has 17 residues. The germline V gene encodes CDR1 SGHDT and CDR2 YYEEEE. CDR3 protein: CASSSQGLAGDTGELFF. CDR3 DNA: TGTGCCAGCAGCTCTCAGGGACTAGCGGGGGATACCGGGGAGCTGTTTTTT.

The chain joins TRBV28 to TRBJ2-5; 9 bases match TRBD1. The length of the CDR3 is 16 residues. Germline V gene data show CDR1 as MDHEN and CDR2 as SYDVKM. With 3 bases clipped from V and 5 bases from J, the junction kept 10 bases outside the gene matches. The CDR3 DNA reads as TGTGCCAGCAGTTTGGCCGGGACAGGGAGAGGGGAGACCCAGTACTTC. Residues: CASSLAGTGRGETQYF.

CDR3 loop: CASRPNRGQREKLFF. CDR3 bases: TGTGCCAGCAGACCTAACAGGGGGCAACGGGAAAAACTGTTTTTT. This chain uses TRBV2 with TRBJ1-4; 9 bases are shared with TRBD1. J lost 8 bases, V lost 6 bases, and 10 bases had no gene match. The germline CDR1 and CDR2 sequences are SNHLY and FYNNEI. This CDR3 comprises 15 residues.

This chain links TRBV7-2 with TRBJ1-1, with 7 bases identical to TRBD1. CDR1 and CDR2 (germline): SGHTA, FQGNSA. This CDR3 is built from 16 residues. Unmatched junction bases numbered 13, after V lost 4 bases and J lost 5 bases. This chain's CDR3 is CASSSGTAQSGTEAFF. DNA of the CDR3: TGTGCCAGCAGCTCCGGGACAGCACAGAGTGGGACTGAAGCTTTCTTT.